These 6 T cell receptor beta chains originate from one sample sequenced in a study of T cells in Graves' hyperthyroidism and ophthalmopathy. Amplification of TCR beta CDR3 regions was performed using RNA transcripts as template. TCR CDR3 underwent first-round RT-PCR with the HTBI primer set. From the multiplex PCR reads, TCRdb called clonotypes with MiXCR, one entry per CDR3 protein. The table includes some 250,000 distinct CDR3 sequences, 12% to 15% detected once. Sample: blood. All receptors come from a woman in her forties or fifties with Graves' hyperthyroidism that later progressed to Graves' ophthalmopathy.

At least ten counts were recorded for this clonotype. The chain combines TRBV3-1 with TRBJ1-1; tentative D call: TRBD1 (6 bases). V lost 1 base and J lost 0, with 21 bases in between. This CDR3 comprises 19 residues. CDR1 is LGHDT, CDR2 YNNKEL, per germline (reference sequence). The CDR3 coding sequence is TGTGCCAGCAGCCAAGTTTCTTCGACAAATACAGGGATGAACACTGAAGCTTTCTTT. It encodes CASSQVSSTNTGMNTEAFF. The full variable domain, rest sourced from reference TRBV3-1 and TRBJ1-1, is DTAVSQTPKYLVTQMGNDKSIKCEQNLGHDTMYWYKQDSKKFLKIMFSYNNKELIINETVPNRFSPKSPDKAHLNLHINSLELGDSAVYFCASSQVSSTNTGMNTEAFFGQGTRLTVV.

At least ten counts were recorded for this clonotype. The chain links TRBV28 to TRBJ2-3; D tentatively reads TRBD1 or TRBD2 (5 bases each). Trimming removed 6 bases from V and 7 bases from J, with 14 bases in between. Germline loops: CDR1 MDHEN, CDR2 SYDVKM. The CDR3 extends over 13 amino acids. CDR3 sequence reads: CASRTPGTYTQYF. In DNA form, the CDR3 reads TGTGCCAGCAGAACACCGGGGACCTATACGCAGTATTTT.

This clonotype was recorded a few times. The V and J genes are TRBV6-2 or TRBV6-3 and TRBJ1-5, with D possibly TRBD1 on 5 matching bases. The CDR3 spans 13 residues. Germline CDR1 and CDR2: MNHEY and SVGEGT. The ends were cut back, 7 bases at V and 5 bases at J, with 12 bases in the middle. The CDR3 bases are TGTGCCAGCATGGTAAAGGGGCATCAGCCCCAGCATTTT. This codes for CASMVKGHQPQHF.

Of note for this clonotype: A much larger clonotype is one base distant, so this may be a read error. This rearrangement joins TRBV2 to TRBJ1-6, with a possible D match to TRBD1 (6 bases). Trimming shortened V by 6 bases and J by 5 bases, and 20 bases separated the two germline ends. The CDR3 is 17 residues long. Germline CDR1 and CDR2: SNHLY and FYNNEI. This chain's CDR3 is CASSQLRGRSDNSPLHF. The CDR3 DNA follows: TGTGCCAGCAGCCAACTCAGGGGAAGGTCCGATAATTCACCCCTCCACTTT.

The chain has TRBV7-9 and TRBJ2-1; D assignment may be TRBD1 or TRBD2 (5 bases each). There are 15 residues in the CDR3. Trimming pared 5 bases from V and 0 bases from J, leaving 11 bases between. Germline CDR1 and CDR2: SEHNR and FQNEAQ (reference sequence). The CDR3 loop reads CASSPWGSSYNEQFF. The CDR3 nucleotides are TGTGCCAGCAGCCCCTGGGGGAGCTCCTACAATGAGCAGTTCTTC.

At least ten counts were recorded for this clonotype. The chain recombines TRBV7-8 with TRBJ2-5; perhaps D is TRBD1 or TRBD2 (6 bases each). The CDR3 loop spans 19 amino acids. CDR1 SGHVS and CDR2 FQNEAQ come from the germline V gene. Trimming removed 6 bases at V and 6 bases at J, with 32 bases between. CDR3 sequence (DNA): TGTGCCAGCAGTTCCTTAAGGGTTTCCGGGGGCGAAAAGAAAAAGACCCAGTACTTC. It specifies CASSSLRVSGGEKKKTQYF.